This T cell receptor (beta chain) was identified in a study of PD-1 blockade in mismatch repair-deficient tumors. The ends lost 2 bases at V and 9 bases at J; junction bases unmatched: 9. The CDR3 totals 15 residues. From germline, CDR1 is SGHDT and CDR2 YYEEEE. Profiled with immunoSEQ multiplex PCR; TCRdb holds only in-frame clones, not every one. This sample yields about 68,000 clones, of which roughly 80% are seen a single time; approximately 5% belongs to the top ten. The genes are TRBV5-6 and TRBJ2-1, with TRBD2 matching over 9 bases. The sequencing here drew on peripheral blood, taken 2 weeks after starting pembrolizumab. This clonotype originated in an adult with mismatch repair-deficient cancer. The CDR3: CASSFYSGGLGEQFF. CDR3 DNA sequence: TGTGCCAGCAGCTTTTACAGCGGGGGGCTCGGTGAGCAGTTCTTC.